Below, 29 T cell receptor beta chains from the same sample are listed, as sequenced in a study of vaccination effects on CD4 cells after COVID-19 (dated by TCRdb to 2022 to 2024). After about 10 days of culture, CD4+ T cells were isolated with the EasySep CD4+ T cell isolation kit. Participants received two doses of either the BNT162b2 or the mRNA-1273 mRNA SARS-CoV-2 vaccine. The method was the immunoSEQ multiplex PCR assay. Here the immuneACCESS table is served through TCRdb, limited to in-frame sequences with V and J called. Missing clones are a known gap in these copies; in checked studies unresolved V genes cover under half, and the rest lacks a known reason. For this sample the table gives about 45,000 clones, of which around 70% were detected only once. Under 10% of the sample lies in the top ten. Their antigens remain unidentified. The material was CD4+ T cells from PBMCs cultured without peptide, obtained after COVID-19 vaccination. Receptors originate from a human donor who received a COVID-19 vaccine.

The chain employs TRBV5-1 and TRBJ2-7; 10 nucleotides line up with TRBD2. V dropped 0 bases and J dropped 4; count of bases not matched to a gene: 7. The CDR3 covers 16 residues. CDR1 SGHRS and CDR2 YFSETQ come from the germline V gene. CDR3 region: CASSLASGSGKYEQYF. The DNA of the CDR3 is TGCGCCAGCAGCTTGGCTAGCGGGAGTGGAAAGTACGAGCAGTACTTC.

The rearrangement links TRBV5-4 to TRBJ1-4; D possibly corresponds to TRBD1 (6 bases). This CDR3 is 14 amino acids long. Germline assignment: CDR1 SGHNT and CDR2 YYREEE (reference sequence). Trimming removed 4 bases at V and 4 bases at J, with 11 bases between. This CDR3 reads CASSADSYNEKLFF. DNA of the CDR3: TGTGCCAGCAGCGCGGACAGTTATAATGAAAAACTGTTTTTT.

This rearrangement joins TRBV6-5 to TRBJ1-1, with 10 bases identical to TRBD1. The CDR3 is made up of 15 amino acids. The germline V gene encodes CDR1 MNHEY and CDR2 SVGAGI. V lost 5 bases to trimming and J lost 3 bases; unmatched junction nucleotides: 6. The CDR3 loop reads CASSTRDRGYTEAFF. In DNA, the CDR3 is TGTGCCAGCAGTACCCGGGACAGGGGATACACTGAAGCTTTCTTT.

The gene calls are TRBV12-3 or TRBV12-4 and TRBJ2-5, with D perhaps matching TRBD2 (5 bases). The V gene lost 6 bases and the J gene lost 5 bases, with 10 bases spanning the gap. The CDR3 length is 12 residues. The CDR3 nucleotides are TGTGCCAGCAGCCCCCGCGGGGAGACCCAGTACTTC. Its translation: CASSPRGETQYF.

The chain couples TRBV6-5 to TRBJ2-7; no definite D call. Germline V gene lookup returns CDR1 MNHEY and CDR2 SVGAGI. Trimming took 7 bases from V and 7 from J, leaving 20 bases between them. The CDR3 is 14 residues long. In DNA form, the CDR3 reads TGTGCCAGCAACACCGGGCTAAGAACTGGAGAGCAGTACTTC. Protein sequence: CASNTGLRTGEQYF.

This clone has only a few counts. The chain employs TRBV9 and TRBJ1-5; perhaps TRBD1 as D (6 bases). Germline-derived CDR1 and CDR2 are SGDLS and YYNGEE. CDR3 length: 14 residues. V dropped 2 bases and J dropped 6 bases, with 12 bases sitting between them. The chain's CDR3 is CASSVGGGGQPQHF. The DNA of the CDR3 is TGTGCCAGCAGCGTGGGAGGGGGAGGTCAGCCCCAGCATTTT.

V gene TRBV30 combines with J gene TRBJ1-5; a weak D match, TRBD1 (6 bases). V was cut by 2 bases and J by 4 bases, with 12 bases left in between. The CDR3 has 14 amino acids. Germline V lookup: CDR1 GTSNPN, CDR2 SVGIG (reference sequence). CDR3 DNA: TGTGCCTGGAGTCCGGGGGGCAATAATCAGCCCCAGCATTTT. Translating gives CAWSPGGNNQPQHF. Drawing the rest from reference TRBV30 and TRBJ1-5, the complete variable domain is SQTIHQWPATLVQPVGSPLSLECTVEGTSNPNLYWYRQAAGRGLQLLFYSVGIGQISSEVPQNLSASRPQDRQFILSSKKLLLSDSGFYLCAWSPGGNNQPQHFGDGTRLSIL.

This chain links TRBV3-1 (or the pseudogene TRBV3-2) with TRBJ1-5; D not certain. V dropped 5 bases and J dropped 6 bases, with 8 bases sitting between them. Looked up from germline, CDR1 is LGHDT and CDR2 is YNNKEL (reference sequence). The CDR3 runs 12 residues. CDR3 loop: CASSVLGQPQHF. DNA for the CDR3: TGTGCCAGCAGCGTCTTGGGTCAGCCCCAGCATTTT.

The rearrangement uses TRBV7-2 and TRBJ2-6, with D unclear. Trimming removed 3 bases from V and 0 bases from J, with 6 bases in between. Germline CDR1 reads SGHTA; CDR2 reads FQGNSA. The CDR3 is 15 residues long. The DNA for the CDR3 is TGTGCCAGCAGCTTCGGATTCTCTGGGGCCAACGTCCTGACTTTC. As protein: CASSFGFSGANVLTF.

The chain uses TRBV4-1 and TRBJ2-1; D gene ambiguous. The CDR3 runs 16 residues. Trimming took 0 bases from V and 2 from J, leaving 11 bases between them. Germline CDR1 MGHRA, CDR2 YSYEKL. In DNA, the CDR3 is TGCGCCAGCAGCCAAGATCAAGGCAGCCCCTACAATGAGCAGTTCTTC. This encodes CASSQDQGSPYNEQFF.

The rearrangement links TRBV10-2 to TRBJ2-3; D unresolved. CDR3 length: 14 residues. Germline lookup yields CDR1 WSHSY and CDR2 SAAADI. V gave up 7 bases and J gave up 0 bases, with 11 bases separating them. The CDR3 DNA reads as TGCGCCAGCAATCCGGGTCCAAGCACAGATACGCAGTATTTT. Translation: CASNPGPSTDTQYF.

This rearrangement joins TRBV7-2 to TRBJ1-5; maybe TRBD1 (5 bases). V was cut by 5 bases and J by 3 bases, with 14 bases left in between. CDR1 SGHTA and CDR2 FQGNSA come from the germline V gene. This CDR3 contains 15 residues. The CDR3 DNA reads TGTGCCAGCAGCCCATCAGGGCTTGTCAATCAGCCCCAGCATTTT. It encodes CASSPSGLVNQPQHF.

This sequence joins TRBV11-3 and TRBJ2-3; D perhaps matches TRBD1 (5 bases). This CDR3 spans 13 amino acids. V was pared by 0 bases and J by 6 bases, with 7 bases between. Germline V gene data show CDR1 as SGHNT and CDR2 as YENEEA. CDR3 nucleotides: TGTGCCAGCAGCTTAGAGCACAGGGATACGCAGTATTTT. Protein sequence: CASSLEHRDTQYF.

The genes are TRBV5-8 and TRBJ2-1; 7 bases align to TRBD1. V dropped 7 bases and J dropped 0; count of bases not matched to a gene: 4. This CDR3 has 14 residues. CDR1 is SGHTS and CDR2 is YDEGEE in the germline V gene. CDR3 loop: CASLWDSSYNEQFF. The CDR3 bases are TGTGCCAGCTTGTGGGACAGCTCCTACAATGAGCAGTTCTTC.

V is TRBV7-6 and J is TRBJ2-5, with D maybe TRBD2 (6 bases). CDR3 length equals 13 residues. Germline lookup yields CDR1 SGHVS and CDR2 FNYEAQ. Trimming left V 7 bases short and J 7 bases short, with 16 bases between. In nucleotides, the CDR3 is TGTGCCAGCAACTTGGGACTGGGGGGGACCCAGTACTTC. Encoded protein: CASNLGLGGTQYF.

The sample holds a few counts of this clone. This chain joins TRBV27 and TRBJ1-2; D is unclear. CDR1 and CDR2 from the germline V gene are MNHEY and SMNVEV (reference sequence). This CDR3 spans 14 amino acids. Trimming removed 5 bases at V and 4 bases at J, with 14 bases between. This chain's CDR3 is CASSPQLGPYGYTF. CDR3 coding DNA: TGTGCCAGCAGTCCCCAACTCGGGCCCTATGGCTACACCTTC.

This clone appeared a single time. This rearrangement joins TRBV19 to TRBJ2-7, with 8 nucleotides matching TRBD1. Trimming removed 4 bases from V and 3 bases from J; junction bases left unmatched: 11. The germline V gene has CDR1 LNHDA and CDR2 SQIVND (reference sequence). This CDR3 is 16 amino acids long. DNA for the CDR3: TGTGCCAGTAGTACCGCCCATGGACAGGGAGTCTACGAGCAGTACTTC. Protein sequence: CASSTAHGQGVYEQYF.

The CDR3 is CASSDVGGDRAAKAFF. CDR3 coding DNA: TGTGCCAGCAGTGATGTAGGTGGGGACAGAGCCGCGAAAGCTTTCTTT. The rearrangement joins TRBV2 to TRBJ1-1; 7 nucleotides agree with TRBD1. J lost 9 bases, V lost 3 bases, and 16 bases had no gene match. The germline V gene encodes CDR1 SNHLY and CDR2 FYNNEI. The CDR3 is made up of 16 amino acids.

The chain recombines TRBV18 with TRBJ2-7; D uncertain. CDR3 length equals 12 residues. The germline CDR1 and CDR2 sequences are KGHSH and LQKENI. The V gene lost 6 bases and the J gene lost 3 bases, with 9 bases spanning the gap. In DNA, the CDR3 is TGTGCCAGCTCGCTCGAGTTCTACGAGCAGTACTTC. Translated: CASSLEFYEQYF.

This clone has just a few counts. V is TRBV2 and J is TRBJ1-4; D might be TRBD1 (6 bases). This CDR3 spans 14 amino acids. Trimming stripped 6 bases from V and 2 bases from J, with 10 bases between. Germline CDR1 and CDR2: SNHLY and FYNNEI. The CDR3 region is CASRRDMTNEKLFF. The CDR3 DNA is TGTGCCAGCAGACGGGACATGACTAATGAAAAACTGTTTTTT.

The chain is built from TRBV12-5 and TRBJ1-4; D is unresolved. From germline, CDR1 is LGHNT and CDR2 FRNRAP. V was clipped by 1 base and J by 8 bases, with 8 bases between them. The length of the CDR3 is 13 residues. CDR3 amino acids: CASGLGPGEKLFF. The DNA of the CDR3 is TGTGCTAGTGGTTTGGGGCCGGGGGAAAAACTGTTTTTT.

This sequence joins TRBV5-8 and TRBJ2-2; D might be TRBD1 (5 bases). This CDR3 region has 16 residues. Deletions cut 4 bases from V and 4 bases from J, with 17 bases between. Germline loops: CDR1 SGHTS, CDR2 YDEGEE. CDR3 sequence reads: CASSPRGLQGTGELFF. In nucleotides, the CDR3 is TGTGCCAGCAGCCCTCGTGGGCTGCAGGGCACCGGGGAGCTGTTTTTT.

The chain uses TRBV3-1 (or the pseudogene TRBV3-2) and TRBJ1-1; D is unclear. In germline, CDR1 is LGHDT, CDR2 YNNKEL (reference sequence). Trimming pared 1 base from V and 2 bases from J, leaving 8 bases between. The CDR3 runs 14 residues. CDR3 DNA: TGTGCCAGCAGCCAAGTTGGGAGCAACACTGAAGCTTTCTTT. Translating it yields CASSQVGSNTEAFF.

This clone showed up just a few times. The rearrangement uses TRBV30 and TRBJ1-5; no reliable D call. Germline CDR1 is GTSNPN and CDR2 is SVGIG (reference sequence). The ends were cut back, 4 bases at V and 0 bases at J, with 13 bases in the middle. The length of the CDR3 is 15 residues. The CDR3 spells CAWTDRGLSNQPQHF. The CDR3 DNA reads TGTGCCTGGACAGATCGCGGACTTAGCAATCAGCCCCAGCATTTT.

The chain has TRBV6-1 and TRBJ2-3; D call uncertain. The germline V gene encodes CDR1 MNHNS and CDR2 SASEGT. The CDR3 is made up of 15 amino acids. Trimming left V 2 bases short and J 0 bases short, with 9 bases between. Written as DNA, the CDR3 is TGTGCCAGCAGTGAAAGGGCGACTAGCACAGATACGCAGTATTTT. This sequence encodes CASSERATSTDTQYF.

This clone was recorded once. This sequence joins TRBV18 and TRBJ1-1, with TRBD1 identical over 7 bases. The ends lost 3 bases at V and 5 bases at J; junction bases unmatched: 3. This CDR3 region has 13 residues. Germline assignment: CDR1 KGHSH and CDR2 LQKENI. The CDR3 sequence is CASSPDRATEAFF. Written as DNA, the CDR3 is TGTGCCAGCTCACCCGACAGGGCAACTGAAGCTTTCTTT. Based on the CDR3 plus reference TRBV18 and TRBJ1-1, the full variable domain is NAGVMQNPRHLVRRRGQEARLRCSPMKGHSHVYWYRQLPEEGLKFMVYLQKENIIDESGMPKERFSAEFPKEGPSILRIQQVVRGDSAAYFCASSPDRATEAFFGQGTRLTVV.

This clone has more than one count but fewer than ten. CDR3 residues: CASSWTSGEYEQYF. The CDR3 DNA reads as TGTGCCAGCAGCTGGACTAGCGGGGAATACGAGCAGTACTTC. V usage is TRBV6-5 and J usage is TRBJ2-7; TRBD2 agrees at 12 bases. Germline V gives CDR1 MNHEY, CDR2 SVGAGI. Trimming removed 6 bases from V and 4 bases from J; junction bases left unmatched: 4. CDR3 length equals 14 residues.

This chain uses TRBV4-2 with TRBJ2-2; 13 positions match TRBD2. Germline CDR1 is LGHNA and CDR2 is YNFKEQ. Trimming removed 5 bases from V and 4 bases from J; junction bases left unmatched: 10. This CDR3 region has 18 residues. CDR3 amino acids: CASSSTSGGALGTGELFF. For the CDR3, the DNA is TGTGCCAGCAGCTCCACTAGCGGGGGGGCTCTGGGCACCGGGGAGCTGTTTTTT.

V usage is TRBV6-2 or TRBV6-3 and J usage is TRBJ2-3; either TRBD1 or TRBD2 may supply D (7 bases each). V shed 2 bases and J shed 4 bases, with 16 bases lying between them. Germline CDR1 reads MNHEY; CDR2 reads SVGEGT. This CDR3 is 16 amino acids long. The CDR3 here is CASSYQGGRGSDTQYF. CDR3 nucleotide sequence: TGTGCCAGCAGTTACCAGGGGGGGCGCGGGTCAGATACGCAGTATTTT.